The 32 T cell receptor beta chains below come from one sample, sequenced in a study of beta chain features in type 1 diabetes. All of the isolated RNA was reverse transcribed, so expressed TCRB transcripts were sequenced. TCRdb keeps only in-frame clones here, not all; method: immunoSEQ multiplex PCR. The table includes 200,000 to 300,000 clones, roughly two thirds detected once. The sequencing sample was made of naive CD4+ T cells from blood. The receptors were gathered from a man aged 25-40 years in good health.

V usage is TRBV2 and J usage is TRBJ1-1, with 8 bases fitting TRBD1. This CDR3 comprises 13 residues. After removal of 11 bases from V and 0 bases from J, the junction contained 5 bases not matched to a gene. CDR1 and CDR2 (germline): SNHLY, FYNNEI. The CDR3 region is CAVRDRMNTEAFF. DNA for the CDR3: TGTGCCGTCCGGGACAGGATGAACACTGAAGCTTTCTTT.

The V and J genes are TRBV13 and TRBJ2-1, with 13 bases identical to TRBD2. The germline V gene encodes CDR1 PRHDT and CDR2 FYEKMQ (reference sequence). The CDR3 is made up of 16 amino acids. V shed 5 bases and J 2 bases; nucleotides not matched to a gene: 3. The CDR3 here is CASSRLAGGPYNEQFF. CDR3 bases: TGTGCCAGCAGCAGACTAGCGGGAGGTCCCTACAATGAGCAGTTCTTC.

This chain uses TRBV7-9 with TRBJ2-3; D remains unclear. Germline values: CDR1 SEHNR, CDR2 FQNEAQ (reference sequence). This CDR3 has 11 amino acids. V gave up 9 bases and J gave up 4 bases, with 8 bases separating them. The CDR3 DNA reads TGTGCCAGTTCCGATCCAGATACGCAGTATTTT. Its protein product is CASSDPDTQYF.

V usage is TRBV11-2 and J usage is TRBJ2-1; TRBD2 matches at 8 bases. From germline, CDR1 is SGHAT and CDR2 FQNNGV. J was trimmed by 4 bases and V by 5 bases; bases with no gene match: 4. This CDR3 has 14 residues. In nucleotides, the CDR3 is TGTGCCAGCAGCGTTAGCGGGGTTTACAATGAGCAGTTCTTC. Amino acid sequence: CASSVSGVYNEQFF.

The V gene is TRBV29-1, the J gene TRBJ2-7, with 7 bases that match TRBD1. Germline loops: CDR1 SQVTM, CDR2 ANQGSEA. The CDR3 runs 16 residues. With 6 bases clipped from V and 2 bases from J, the junction kept 16 bases outside the gene matches. The CDR3 sequence is CSVVPRTGHTTYEQYF. The CDR3 DNA sequence: TGCAGCGTGGTCCCAAGGACAGGTCACACGACCTACGAGCAGTACTTC.

This clone was seen only once. The chain links TRBV13 to TRBJ2-5; 9 nucleotides agree with TRBD1. The junction had 6 bases not matched to a gene; V was cut back by 4 bases and J by 6 bases. Germline assignment: CDR1 PRHDT and CDR2 FYEKMQ (reference sequence). The CDR3 is 14 residues long. The DNA for the CDR3 is TGTGCCAGCAGCTGGACAGGGGCGGAGAAGACCCAGTACTTC. Residues: CASSWTGAEKTQYF.

The table lists this clone with a count of one. The V call is TRBV19, the J call TRBJ1-1, with unresolved D. Germline V CDR1 and CDR2: LNHDA, SQIVND (reference sequence). This CDR3 region has 13 residues. The V gene lost 7 bases and the J gene lost 2 bases, with 11 bases spanning the gap. The CDR3 DNA reads TGTGCCAGTATGGGTAACCCTAACACTGAAGCTTTCTTT. It encodes CASMGNPNTEAFF.

A few counts support this clone. This sample also contains other DNA sequences that code for the same CDR3. The gene calls are TRBV4-3 and TRBJ1-5, with 7 bases identical to TRBD1. CDR3 length: 15 residues. CDR1 LGHNA and CDR2 YSLEER come from the germline V gene. With 1 base clipped from V and 2 bases from J, the junction kept 2 bases outside the gene matches. CDR3 nucleotides: TGCGCCAGCAGCCAAGGAACAGGGGGCAATCAGCCCCAGCATTTT. It encodes CASSQGTGGNQPQHF.

The chain links TRBV29-1 to TRBJ2-5, with a tentative D call TRBD1 (6 bases). In germline, CDR1 is SQVTM, CDR2 ANQGSEA. Trimming took 6 bases from V and 5 from J, leaving 13 bases between them. CDR3 size: 12 residues. In DNA form, the CDR3 reads TGCAGCGTCAAACAGGGTTGGGAGACCCAGTACTTC. Translating gives CSVKQGWETQYF. Together with reference TRBV29-1 and TRBJ2-5, the CDR3 gives the full variable domain: SAVISQKPSRDICQRGTSLTIQCQVDSQVTMMFWYRQQPGQSLTLIATANQGSEATYESGFVIDKFPISRPNLTFSTLTVSNMSPEDSSIYLCSVKQGWETQYFGPGTRLLVL.

The V gene is TRBV11-2, the J gene TRBJ2-1; D is unclear. Germline CDR1 reads SGHAT; CDR2 reads FQNNGV. The CDR3 has 15 amino acids. Trimming stripped 1 base from V and 1 base from J, with 8 bases between. In nucleotides, the CDR3 is TGTGCCAGCAGCTTAGCTGCGGTTTCCTACAATGAGCAGTTCTTC. Its protein is CASSLAAVSYNEQFF.

This clone was recorded a few times. This sequence joins TRBV29-1 and TRBJ2-3; 8 nucleotides align to TRBD1. V gave up 6 bases and J gave up 4 bases; unmatched junction bases: 3. Germline CDR1 reads SQVTM; CDR2 reads ANQGSEA. CDR3 length: 12 amino acids. The CDR3 sequence: CSVDRGADTQYF. In nucleotides, the CDR3 is TGCAGCGTCGACAGGGGTGCAGATACGCAGTATTTT.

This rearrangement joins TRBV5-4 to TRBJ2-1; D might be TRBD1 (6 bases). CDR3 length equals 12 residues. Trimming cost V 1 base and J 9 bases, with 8 bases left between them. From germline, CDR1 is SGHNT and CDR2 YYREEE (reference sequence). The CDR3 DNA sequence: TGTGCCAGCAGCTTGCAAGGGGGTGAGCAGTTCTTC. Its translation is CASSLQGGEQFF.

The chain combines TRBV29-1 with TRBJ2-7; D is undetermined. From germline, CDR1 is SQVTM and CDR2 ANQGSEA. The CDR3 is 14 residues long. V dropped 6 bases and J dropped 1 base, with 16 bases sitting between them. The CDR3 nucleotides read TGCAGCGTGATGGGGATAGGTGGGTCCTACGAGCAGTACTTC. It encodes CSVMGIGGSYEQYF.

As concerns this clone: Additional DNA sequences in this sample encode the identical CDR3. The J gene is TRBJ2-3, the V gene TRBV30; the D gene is possibly TRBD2 (6 bases). CDR1 GTSNPN and CDR2 SVGIG come from the germline V gene (reference sequence). The CDR3 covers 11 residues. V was shortened by 4 bases and J by 4 bases, with 6 bases between the two germline ends. The CDR3 loop reads CAWTGADTQYF. The DNA of the CDR3 is TGTGCCTGGACGGGGGCAGATACGCAGTATTTT.

J is TRBJ2-1 and V is TRBV7-9; 9 bases are a match to TRBD2. The CDR3 has 16 amino acids. V was pared by 5 bases and J by 4 bases, with 9 bases of the junction left unmatched. Germline-derived CDR1 and CDR2 are SEHNR and FQNEAQ (reference sequence). The CDR3, as DNA: TGTGCCAGCAGCACGTATAGCGGGAGTCTATACAATGAGCAGTTCTTC. This encodes CASSTYSGSLYNEQFF.

V is TRBV29-1 and J is TRBJ1-2, with 9 bases aligning to TRBD1. CDR1 is SQVTM, CDR2 ANQGSEA, per germline. This CDR3 contains 14 residues. The junction had 9 bases not matched to a gene; V was cut back by 6 bases and J by 4 bases. The CDR3 DNA reads TGCAGCGTCGCGATTGGGACAGGGAGCTATGGCTACACCTTC. Translated, it gives CSVAIGTGSYGYTF.

This clone has more than one count but fewer than ten. The gene calls are TRBV25-1 and TRBJ2-4; D uncertain. V shed 6 bases and J shed 7 bases, with 13 bases lying between them. There are 13 residues in the CDR3. CDR1 is MGHDK and CDR2 is SYGVNS in the germline V gene. This CDR3 reads CASRDDNTNIQYF. For the CDR3, the DNA is TGTGCCAGCAGGGACGACAATACCAACATTCAGTACTTC.

As concerns this clone: Other DNA sequences in this specimen translate into the identical CDR3. Written as DNA, the CDR3 is TGTGCCATCAGTGAGGGTTCCTACGAGCAGTACTTC. Translating gives CAISEGSYEQYF. The chain couples TRBV10-3 to TRBJ2-7; D call uncertain. Trimming pared 2 bases from V and 1 base from J, leaving 3 bases between. The CDR3 runs 12 residues. Germline values: CDR1 ENHRY, CDR2 SYGVKD.

This clone has just a few counts. This chain links TRBV7-9 with TRBJ2-7; D is possibly TRBD1 (6 bases). The CDR3 loop spans 14 amino acids. The germline gives CDR1 SEHNR, CDR2 FQNEAQ (reference sequence). V shed 1 base and J shed 10 bases, with 17 bases lying between them. The CDR3 DNA is TGTGCCAGCAGCTTAGACAGGGACCGCAGCGTACAGTACTTC. It encodes CASSLDRDRSVQYF.

The gene calls are TRBV6-5 and TRBJ1-2; D gene uncertain. This CDR3 has 12 residues. Trimming took off 0 bases at V and 7 bases at J, with 6 bases between the two ends. Germline values: CDR1 MNHEY, CDR2 SVGAGI. The CDR3 loop is CASSYSGLGYTF. CDR3 nucleotide sequence: TGTGCCAGCAGTTACTCAGGCCTTGGCTACACCTTC.

J is TRBJ1-1 and V is TRBV29-1, with 9 bases that match TRBD1. V dropped 5 bases and J dropped 5; count of bases not matched to a gene: 9. This CDR3 has 14 residues. The V gene's germline CDR1 is SQVTM and CDR2 ANQGSEA. The DNA of the CDR3 is TGCAGCGTTTGGGACAGGGCGCCGATGACTGAAGCTTTCTTT. Translation: CSVWDRAPMTEAFF.

This chain connects TRBV30 to TRBJ1-5; TRBD1 matches 8 bases. CDR1 and CDR2 (germline): GTSNPN, SVGIG (reference sequence). This CDR3 is 15 amino acids long. Trimming took 1 base from V and 7 from J; bases not matched to a gene: 9. The CDR3 region has the DNA TGTGCCTGGAGTGGGGACCGGACAGGGAGGCAGCCCCAGCATTTT. Translating it yields CAWSGDRTGRQPQHF.

Comments on this clone: Other DNA sequences in this sample translate to the same CDR3. The rearrangement joins TRBV20-1 to TRBJ1-1; D gene uncertain. There are 11 residues in the CDR3. Trimming took 5 bases from V and 3 from J, leaving 7 bases between them. Germline CDR1 DFQATT, CDR2 SNEGSKA (reference sequence). CDR3 loop: CSAPDYTEAFF. CDR3 bases: TGCAGTGCTCCAGATTACACTGAAGCTTTCTTT.

This clone occurred once. V is TRBV7-2 and J is TRBJ2-3, with D unresolved. This CDR3 contains 11 residues. Trimming removed 4 bases at V and 11 bases at J, with 10 bases between. CDR1 and CDR2 (germline): SGHTA, FQGNSA. DNA for the CDR3: TGTGCCAGCAGCTCCTTGGTAATGCAGTATTTT. Protein product: CASSSLVMQYF.

The chain combines TRBV6-5 with TRBJ2-7; 8 positions agree with TRBD1. The junction had 3 bases not matched to a gene; V was cut back by 6 bases and J by 5 bases. The CDR3 contains 12 residues. CDR1 and CDR2 from the germline V gene are MNHEY and SVGAGI. CDR3: CASRDRAHEQYF. The CDR3 DNA is TGTGCCAGCAGGGACAGGGCCCACGAGCAGTACTTC.

V gene TRBV15 combines with J gene TRBJ2-3, with D perhaps given as TRBD1 or TRBD2 (5 bases each). The CDR3 loop spans 17 amino acids. Trimming took off 6 bases at V and 5 bases at J, with 24 bases between the two ends. Germline values: CDR1 LNHNV, CDR2 YYDKDF (reference sequence). CDR3 DNA: TGTGCCACCAGGCTGACAATATCAGGGAGACTGGGAGATACGCAGTATTTT. Amino acid sequence: CATRLTISGRLGDTQYF.

The chain couples TRBV7-9 to TRBJ1-2; D unresolved. Germline V gene sequence: CDR1 SEHNR, CDR2 FQNEAQ (reference sequence). The CDR3 loop spans 15 amino acids. The V and J ends lost 5 bases and 9 bases respectively, with 22 bases between them. The CDR3 DNA sequence: TGTGCCAGCAGCCCCGTGGGTGGAGCGGTTCATCGCTACACCTTC. Its protein product is CASSPVGGAVHRYTF.

This chain joins TRBV15 and TRBJ2-1, with D unresolved. CDR1 is LNHNV, CDR2 YYDKDF, per germline (reference sequence). Trimming cost V 1 base and J 0 bases, with 7 bases left between them. The CDR3 contains 15 residues. The CDR3 DNA is TGTGCCACCAGCAGAGGAGCCGGCTCCTACAATGAGCAGTTCTTC. Translating it yields CATSRGAGSYNEQFF.

The gene calls are TRBV7-2 and TRBJ2-3, with 10 positions matching TRBD2. Germline V gene data show CDR1 as SGHTA and CDR2 as FQGNSA. V lost 5 bases, J lost 0 bases, and 5 bases stayed unmatched. CDR3 size: 16 residues. This chain's CDR3 is CASSPWTSGSTDTQYF. In DNA form, the CDR3 reads TGTGCCAGCAGCCCCTGGACTAGCGGAAGCACAGATACGCAGTATTTT. Based on the CDR3 plus reference TRBV7-2 and TRBJ2-3, the full variable domain is GAGVSQSPSNKVTEKGKDVELRCDPISGHTALYWYRQSLGQGLEFLIYFQGNSAPDKSGLPSDRFSAERTGGSVSTLTIQRTQQEDSAVYLCASSPWTSGSTDTQYFGPGTRLTVL.

The rearrangement uses TRBV25-1 and TRBJ1-1; tentative D call: TRBD1 (6 bases). Germline V gene sequence: CDR1 MGHDK, CDR2 SYGVNS. The ends were cut back, 4 bases at V and 0 bases at J, with 9 bases in the middle. This CDR3 comprises 14 residues. The CDR3 loop is CASSGTGMNTEAFF. In DNA form, the CDR3 reads TGTGCCAGCAGTGGAACAGGGATGAACACTGAAGCTTTCTTT. The full variable domain, in which reference TRBV25-1 and TRBJ1-1 provide the parts outside the CDR3, is EADIYQTPRYLVIGTGKKITLECSQTMGHDKMYWYQQDPGMELHLIHYSYGVNSTEKGDLSSESTVSRIRTEHFPLTLESARPSHTSQYLCASSGTGMNTEAFFGQGTRLTVV.

This rearrangement joins TRBV14 to TRBJ2-3; weak D call: TRBD1 (6 bases). The CDR3 is 15 residues long. The germline V gene has CDR1 SGHDN and CDR2 FVKESK. The V end lost 4 bases, the J end lost 5 bases, and 16 bases lay between the germline ends. CDR3 in DNA: TGTGCCAGCAGCCCCGGAACAGGGAGAATAGATACGCAGTATTTT. Amino acid sequence: CASSPGTGRIDTQYF. The full variable domain, completed using reference TRBV14 and TRBJ2-3, is EAGVTQFPSHSVIEKGQTVTLRCDPISGHDNLYWYRRVMGKEIKFLLHFVKESKQDESGMPNNRFLAERTGGTYSTLKVQPAELEDSGVYFCASSPGTGRIDTQYFGPGTRLTVL.

This chain joins TRBV7-2 and TRBJ2-7; D call uncertain. Trimming stripped 5 bases from V and 4 bases from J, with 9 bases between. The CDR3 extends over 12 amino acids. The germline V gene encodes CDR1 SGHTA and CDR2 FQGNSA. In DNA form, the CDR3 reads TGTGCCAGCAGCCCGCCCGATTACGAGCAGTACTTC. Protein product: CASSPPDYEQYF.